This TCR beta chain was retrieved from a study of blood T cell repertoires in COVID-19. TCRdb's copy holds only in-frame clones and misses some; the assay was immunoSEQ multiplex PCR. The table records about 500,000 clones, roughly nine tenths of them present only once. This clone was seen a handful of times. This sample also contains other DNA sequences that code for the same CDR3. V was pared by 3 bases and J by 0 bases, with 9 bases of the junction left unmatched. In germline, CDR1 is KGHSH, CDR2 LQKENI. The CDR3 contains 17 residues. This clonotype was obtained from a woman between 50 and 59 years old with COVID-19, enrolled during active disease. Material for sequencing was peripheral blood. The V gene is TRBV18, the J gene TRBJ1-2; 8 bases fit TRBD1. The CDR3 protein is CASSPTTGGGSNYGYTF. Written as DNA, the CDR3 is TGTGCCAGCTCACCCACCACAGGGGGTGGGTCTAACTATGGCTACACCTTC. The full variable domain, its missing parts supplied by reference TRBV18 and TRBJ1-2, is NAGVMQNPRHLVRRRGQEARLRCSPMKGHSHVYWYRQLPEEGLKFMVYLQKENIIDESGMPKERFSAEFPKEGPSILRIQQVVRGDSAAYFCASSPTTGGGSNYGYTFGSGTRLTVV.